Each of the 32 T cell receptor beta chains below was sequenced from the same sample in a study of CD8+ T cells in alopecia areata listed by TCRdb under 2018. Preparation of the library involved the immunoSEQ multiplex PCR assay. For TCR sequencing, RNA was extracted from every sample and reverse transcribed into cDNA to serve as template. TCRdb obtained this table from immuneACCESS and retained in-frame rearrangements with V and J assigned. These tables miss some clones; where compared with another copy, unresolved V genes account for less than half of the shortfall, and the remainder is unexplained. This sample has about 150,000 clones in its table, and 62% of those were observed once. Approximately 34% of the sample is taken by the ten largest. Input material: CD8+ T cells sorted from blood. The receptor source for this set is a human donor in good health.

CDR3 sequence: CASSGVLHGNEQFF. The DNA of the CDR3 is TGTGCCAGCAGCGGGGTTCTTCACGGCAATGAGCAGTTCTTC. The chain recombines TRBV5-6 with TRBJ2-1; no clear D. The germline CDR1 and CDR2 sequences are SGHDT and YYEEEE. The CDR3 has 14 amino acids. V shed 4 bases and J shed 6 bases, with 14 bases lying between them.

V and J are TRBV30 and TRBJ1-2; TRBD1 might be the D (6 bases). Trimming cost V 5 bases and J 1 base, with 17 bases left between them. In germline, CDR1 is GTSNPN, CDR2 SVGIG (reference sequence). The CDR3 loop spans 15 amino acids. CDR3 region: CAWEGRDIDNYGYTF. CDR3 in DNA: TGTGCCTGGGAAGGAAGGGACATCGATAACTATGGCTACACCTTC. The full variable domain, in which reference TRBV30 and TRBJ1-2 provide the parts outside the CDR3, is SQTIHQWPATLVQPVGSPLSLECTVEGTSNPNLYWYRQAAGRGLQLLFYSVGIGQISSEVPQNLSASRPQDRQFILSSKKLLLSDSGFYLCAWEGRDIDNYGYTFGSGTRLTVV.

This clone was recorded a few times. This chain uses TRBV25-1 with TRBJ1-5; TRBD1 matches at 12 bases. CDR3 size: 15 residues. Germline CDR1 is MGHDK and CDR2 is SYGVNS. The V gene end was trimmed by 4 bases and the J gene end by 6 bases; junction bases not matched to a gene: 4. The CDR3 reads CASSAGTGGLQPQHF. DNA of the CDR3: TGTGCCAGCAGTGCCGGGACAGGGGGCCTTCAGCCCCAGCATTTT.

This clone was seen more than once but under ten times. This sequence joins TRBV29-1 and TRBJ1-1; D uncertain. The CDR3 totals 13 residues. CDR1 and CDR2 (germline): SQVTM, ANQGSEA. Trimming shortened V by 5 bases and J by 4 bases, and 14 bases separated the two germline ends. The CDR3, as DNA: TGCAGCGTTTTGAACGGAGGTGTCACTGAAGCTTTCTTT. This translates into CSVLNGGVTEAFF.

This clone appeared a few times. The CDR3 DNA follows: TGCAGCGTTGGAGTAGCGGGCCAAAATGAGCAGTTCTTC. Protein: CSVGVAGQNEQFF. The gene calls are TRBV29-1 and TRBJ2-1, with 7 bases aligning to TRBD2. Germline-derived CDR1 and CDR2 are SQVTM and ANQGSEA. J lost 7 bases, V lost 4 bases, and 7 bases had no gene match. The CDR3 spans 13 residues.

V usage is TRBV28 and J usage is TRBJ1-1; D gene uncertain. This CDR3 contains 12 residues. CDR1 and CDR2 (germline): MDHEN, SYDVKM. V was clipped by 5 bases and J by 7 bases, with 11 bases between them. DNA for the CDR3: TGTGCCAGCAGTACCGGAGCGGATGAAGCTTTCTTT. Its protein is CASSTGADEAFF.

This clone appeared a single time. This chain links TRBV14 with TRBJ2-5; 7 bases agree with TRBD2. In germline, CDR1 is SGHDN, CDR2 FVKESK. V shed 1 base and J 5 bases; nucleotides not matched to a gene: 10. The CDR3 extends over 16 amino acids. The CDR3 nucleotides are TGTGCCAGCAGCCAAGTTGGGAGGGCCGCACTGGAGACCCAGTACTTC. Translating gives CASSQVGRAALETQYF.

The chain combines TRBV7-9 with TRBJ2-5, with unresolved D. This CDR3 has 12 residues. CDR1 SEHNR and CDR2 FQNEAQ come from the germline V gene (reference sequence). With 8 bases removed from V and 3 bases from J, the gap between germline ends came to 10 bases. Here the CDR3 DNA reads TGTGCCAGCTCCTGGGGTAAAGAGACCCAGTACTTC. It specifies CASSWGKETQYF. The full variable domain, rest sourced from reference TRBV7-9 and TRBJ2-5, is DTGVSQNPRHKITKRGQNVTFRCDPISEHNRLYWYRQTLGQGPEFLTYFQNEAQLEKSRLLSDRFSAERPKGSFSTLEIQRTEQGDSAMYLCASSWGKETQYFGPGTRLLVL.

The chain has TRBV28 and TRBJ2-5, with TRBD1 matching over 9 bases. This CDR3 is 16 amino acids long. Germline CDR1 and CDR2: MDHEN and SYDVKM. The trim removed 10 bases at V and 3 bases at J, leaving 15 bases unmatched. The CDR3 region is CATQPRGQGREETQYF. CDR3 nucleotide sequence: TGTGCCACACAACCCCGGGGACAGGGACGGGAAGAGACCCAGTACTTC.

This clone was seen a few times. CDR3: CASSIRQVNTGELFF. CDR3 nucleotides: TGTGCCAGCAGCATCCGACAGGTTAACACCGGGGAGCTGTTTTTT. The chain uses TRBV7-2 and TRBJ2-2; D may be TRBD1 (6 bases). Between the trimmed V and J ends, which lost 5 bases and 2 bases, there was a span of 12 bases. This CDR3 has 15 amino acids. CDR1 and CDR2 (germline): SGHTA, FQGNSA. The full variable domain, completed using reference TRBV7-2 and TRBJ2-2, is GAGVSQSPSNKVTEKGKDVELRCDPISGHTALYWYRQSLGQGLEFLIYFQGNSAPDKSGLPSDRFSAERTGGSVSTLTIQRTQQEDSAVYLCASSIRQVNTGELFFGEGSRLTVL.

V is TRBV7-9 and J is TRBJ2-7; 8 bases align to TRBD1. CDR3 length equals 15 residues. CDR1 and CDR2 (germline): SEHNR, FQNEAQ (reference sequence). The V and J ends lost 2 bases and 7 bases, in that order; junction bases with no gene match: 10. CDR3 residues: CASSLKDRAIDEQYF. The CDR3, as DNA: TGTGCCAGCAGCTTAAAGGACAGGGCCATAGATGAGCAGTACTTC.

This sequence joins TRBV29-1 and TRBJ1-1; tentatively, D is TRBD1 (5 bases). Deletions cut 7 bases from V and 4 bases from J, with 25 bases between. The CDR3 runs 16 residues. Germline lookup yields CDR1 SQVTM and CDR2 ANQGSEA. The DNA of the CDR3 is TGCAGCGCCGAGGGACGGGGAAGGGAGAAGGGCACTGAAGCTTTCTTT. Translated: CSAEGRGREKGTEAFF.

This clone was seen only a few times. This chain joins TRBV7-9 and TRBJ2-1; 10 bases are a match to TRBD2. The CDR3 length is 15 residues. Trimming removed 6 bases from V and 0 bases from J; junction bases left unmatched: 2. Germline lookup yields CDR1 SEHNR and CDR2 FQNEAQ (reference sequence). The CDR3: CASRQREGSYNEQFF. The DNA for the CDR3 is TGTGCCAGCAGGCAGCGGGAGGGCTCCTACAATGAGCAGTTCTTC.

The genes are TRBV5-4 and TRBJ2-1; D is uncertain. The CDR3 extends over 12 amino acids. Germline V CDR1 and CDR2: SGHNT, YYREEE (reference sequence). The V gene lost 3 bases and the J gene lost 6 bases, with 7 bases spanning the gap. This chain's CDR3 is CASSSWANEQFF. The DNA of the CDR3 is TGTGCCAGCAGCTCATGGGCCAATGAGCAGTTCTTC.

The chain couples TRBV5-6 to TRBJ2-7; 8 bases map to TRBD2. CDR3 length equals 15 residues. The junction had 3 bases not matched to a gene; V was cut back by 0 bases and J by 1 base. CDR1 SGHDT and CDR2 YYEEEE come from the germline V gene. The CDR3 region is CASSLGAGASYEQYF. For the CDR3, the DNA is TGTGCCAGCAGCTTGGGAGCGGGAGCATCCTACGAGCAGTACTTC.

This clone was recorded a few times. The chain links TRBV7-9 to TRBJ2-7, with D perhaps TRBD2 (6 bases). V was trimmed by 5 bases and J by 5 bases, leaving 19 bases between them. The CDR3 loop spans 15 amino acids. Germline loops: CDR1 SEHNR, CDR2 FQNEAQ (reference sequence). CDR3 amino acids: CASSPPRERVDEQYF. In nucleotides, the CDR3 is TGTGCCAGCAGCCCACCGAGGGAGCGGGTAGACGAGCAGTACTTC.

In DNA form, the CDR3 reads TGTGCCAGCAGCTCACTAGCGGGCCTCAATGAGCAGTTCTTC. This translates into CASSSLAGLNEQFF. The rearrangement joins TRBV11-2 to TRBJ2-1, with 9 bases that match TRBD2. Trimming at V came to 4 bases and at J to 6 bases, leaving 4 bases not matched to a gene. Germline V gene data show CDR1 as SGHAT and CDR2 as FQNNGV. The CDR3 loop spans 14 amino acids. Supplemented by reference TRBV11-2 and TRBJ2-1, the full variable domain reads EAGVAQSPRYKIIEKRQSVAFWCNPISGHATLYWYQQILGQGPKLLIQFQNNGVVDDSQLPKDRFSAERLKGVDSTLKIQPAKLEDSAVYLCASSSLAGLNEQFFGPGTRLTVL.

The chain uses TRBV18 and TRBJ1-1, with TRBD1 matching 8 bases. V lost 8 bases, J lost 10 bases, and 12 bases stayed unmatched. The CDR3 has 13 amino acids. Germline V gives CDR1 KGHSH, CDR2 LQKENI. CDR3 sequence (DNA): TGTGCCAGCAGCCCCCCCGGACAGGGAGGAGCTTTCTTT. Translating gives CASSPPGQGGAFF.

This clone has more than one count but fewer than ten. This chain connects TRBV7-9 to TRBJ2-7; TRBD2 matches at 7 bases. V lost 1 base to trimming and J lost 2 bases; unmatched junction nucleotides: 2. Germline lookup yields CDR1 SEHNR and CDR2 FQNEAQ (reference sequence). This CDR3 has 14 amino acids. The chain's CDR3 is CASSLGAGPYEQYF. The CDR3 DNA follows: TGTGCCAGCAGCTTAGGAGCGGGACCCTACGAGCAGTACTTC.

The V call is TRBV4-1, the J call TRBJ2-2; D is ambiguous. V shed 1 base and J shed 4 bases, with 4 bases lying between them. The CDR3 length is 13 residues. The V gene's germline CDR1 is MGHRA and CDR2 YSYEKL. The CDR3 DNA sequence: TGCGCCAGCAGCCAAGTGGCCACCGGGGAGCTGTTTTTT. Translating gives CASSQVATGELFF.

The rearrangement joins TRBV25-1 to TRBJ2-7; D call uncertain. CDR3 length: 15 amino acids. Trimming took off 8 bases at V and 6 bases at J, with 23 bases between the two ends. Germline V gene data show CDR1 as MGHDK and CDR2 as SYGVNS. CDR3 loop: CASSPELGEWAEQYF. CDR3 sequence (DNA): TGTGCCAGCTCCCCCGAGCTCGGAGAATGGGCCGAGCAGTACTTC.

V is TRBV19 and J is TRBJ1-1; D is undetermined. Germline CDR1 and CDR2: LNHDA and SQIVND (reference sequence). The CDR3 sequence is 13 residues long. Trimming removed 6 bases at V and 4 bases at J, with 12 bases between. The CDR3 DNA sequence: TGTGCCAGTAGCCACGGTGGCAGCACTGAAGCTTTCTTT. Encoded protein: CASSHGGSTEAFF. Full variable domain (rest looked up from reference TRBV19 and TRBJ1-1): DGGITQSPKYLFRKEGQNVTLSCEQNLNHDAMYWYRQDPGQGLRLIYYSQIVNDFQKGDIAEGYSVSREKKESFPLTVTSAQKNPTAFYLCASSHGGSTEAFFGQGTRLTVV.

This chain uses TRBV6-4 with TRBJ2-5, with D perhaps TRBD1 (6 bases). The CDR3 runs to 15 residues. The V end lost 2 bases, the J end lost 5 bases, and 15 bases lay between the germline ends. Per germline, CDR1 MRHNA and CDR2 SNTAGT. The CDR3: CASSDTGTPGETQYF. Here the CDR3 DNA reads TGTGCCAGCAGTGACACCGGGACACCCGGGGAGACCCAGTACTTC.

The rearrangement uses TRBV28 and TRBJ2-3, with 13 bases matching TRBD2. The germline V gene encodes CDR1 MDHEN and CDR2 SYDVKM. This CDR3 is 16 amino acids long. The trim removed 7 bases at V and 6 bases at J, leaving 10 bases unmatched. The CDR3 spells CASIQLAGGPEDTQYF. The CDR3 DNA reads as TGTGCCAGCATCCAACTAGCGGGAGGGCCAGAGGATACGCAGTATTTT.

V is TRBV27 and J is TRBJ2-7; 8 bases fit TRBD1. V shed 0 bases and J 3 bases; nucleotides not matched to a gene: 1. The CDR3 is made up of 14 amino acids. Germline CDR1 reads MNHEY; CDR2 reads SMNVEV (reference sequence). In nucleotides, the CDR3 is TGTGCCAGCAGTTTATCGGGGACAGGCTACGAGCAGTACTTC. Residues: CASSLSGTGYEQYF.

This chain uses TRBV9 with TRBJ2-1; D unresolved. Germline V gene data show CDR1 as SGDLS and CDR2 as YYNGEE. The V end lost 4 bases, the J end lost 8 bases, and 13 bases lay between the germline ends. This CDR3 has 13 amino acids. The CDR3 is CASSFRWADEQFF. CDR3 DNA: TGTGCCAGCAGCTTCCGTTGGGCGGATGAGCAGTTCTTC.

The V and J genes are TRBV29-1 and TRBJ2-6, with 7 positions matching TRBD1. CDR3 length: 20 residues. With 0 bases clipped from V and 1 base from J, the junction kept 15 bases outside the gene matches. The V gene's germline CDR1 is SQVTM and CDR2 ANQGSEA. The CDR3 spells CSVEEFPITGAPSGANVLTF. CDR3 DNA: TGCAGCGTTGAAGAATTCCCCATCACAGGGGCGCCTTCTGGGGCCAACGTCCTGACTTTC.

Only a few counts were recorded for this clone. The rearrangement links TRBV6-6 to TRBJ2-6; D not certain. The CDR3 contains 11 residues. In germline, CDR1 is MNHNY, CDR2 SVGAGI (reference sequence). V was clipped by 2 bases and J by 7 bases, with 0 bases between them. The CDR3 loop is CASSYANVLTF. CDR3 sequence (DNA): TGTGCCAGCAGTTACGCCAACGTCCTGACTTTC.

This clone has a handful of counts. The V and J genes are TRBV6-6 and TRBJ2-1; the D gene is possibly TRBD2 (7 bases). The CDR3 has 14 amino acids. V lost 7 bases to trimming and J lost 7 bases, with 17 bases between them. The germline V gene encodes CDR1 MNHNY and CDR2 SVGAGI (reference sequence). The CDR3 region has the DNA TGTGCCAGCAATCGGGAGGTTCAGGGGAATGAGCAGTTCTTC. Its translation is CASNREVQGNEQFF.

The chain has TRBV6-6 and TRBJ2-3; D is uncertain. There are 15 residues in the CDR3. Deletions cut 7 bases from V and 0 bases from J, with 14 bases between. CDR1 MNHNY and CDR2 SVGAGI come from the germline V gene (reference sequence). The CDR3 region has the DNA TGTGCCAGCATACCGACTGGTACTAGCACAGATACGCAGTATTTT. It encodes CASIPTGTSTDTQYF.

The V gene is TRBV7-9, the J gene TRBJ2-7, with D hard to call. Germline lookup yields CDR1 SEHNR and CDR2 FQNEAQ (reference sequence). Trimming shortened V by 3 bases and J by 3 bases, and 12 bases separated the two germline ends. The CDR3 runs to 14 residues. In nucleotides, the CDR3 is TGTGCCAGCAGCTTCGACATACGCAGCTACGAGCAGTACTTC. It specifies CASSFDIRSYEQYF.

The CDR3 loop is CAWMGSPAKETQYF. The CDR3 region has the DNA TGTGCCTGGATGGGCAGCCCGGCGAAAGAGACCCAGTACTTC. The V call is TRBV30, the J call TRBJ2-5; no definite D call. Germline assignment: CDR1 GTSNPN and CDR2 SVGIG (reference sequence). The CDR3 runs 14 residues. V shed 4 bases and J shed 3 bases, with 15 bases lying between them. Complete variable domain (other parts from reference TRBV30 and TRBJ2-5): SQTIHQWPATLVQPVGSPLSLECTVEGTSNPNLYWYRQAAGRGLQLLFYSVGIGQISSEVPQNLSASRPQDRQFILSSKKLLLSDSGFYLCAWMGSPAKETQYFGPGTRLLVL.